This T cell receptor (beta chain) was found in a study of CD8 T cells in Susac syndrome. After extraction with the RNeasy kit, about 0.45 to 1 ug of the RNA was reverse transcribed using random hexamers. TCRdb recomputed calls from the immunoSEQ multiplex PCR reads with MiXCR, one row per CDR3 protein. This table has roughly 160,000 distinct CDR3 sequences, around 95% appearing once. This CDR3 region has 18 residues. The V gene end was trimmed by 5 bases and the J gene end by 4 bases; junction bases not matched to a gene: 14. Looked up from germline, CDR1 is LNHNV and CDR2 is YYDKDF (reference sequence).

This receptor was taken from a human donor in good health. This chain connects TRBV15 to TRBJ2-2; 9 bases map to TRBD2. The sequencing input was CD4+ T cells from PBMCs. The CDR3 protein is CATSRILAGASGTGELFF. CDR3 sequence (DNA): TGTGCCACCAGCCGGATATTAGCGGGGGCGTCGGGCACCGGGGAGCTGTTTTTT.